These 25 T cell receptor beta chains came from one sample sequenced in a study of shared clonotypes between healthy human individuals. Some clones are missing from TCRdb's copy, which holds only in-frame ones; the method was immunoSEQ multiplex PCR. The profile shows around 450,000 clones, around 79% of them singletons. Sequenced: PBMCs. Receptor source: a woman in her thirties or forties in good health. Some clones in this sample may be carry-over from other donors' samples.

In its sample, this clone was seen many times. This chain links TRBV28 with TRBJ2-1, with D unresolved. Per the germline V gene, CDR1 is MDHEN and CDR2 is SYDVKM. V gave up 4 bases and J gave up 5 bases, with 6 bases separating them. The CDR3 has 12 residues. The CDR3 here is CASSSNNNEQFF. The CDR3 DNA sequence: TGTGCCAGCAGTTCCAATAACAATGAGCAGTTCTTC.

This sequence joins TRBV19 and TRBJ1-5; maybe TRBD1 (5 bases). V was shortened by 1 base and J by 5 bases, with 15 bases between the two germline ends. CDR1 is LNHDA and CDR2 is SQIVND in the germline V gene (reference sequence). The CDR3 totals 16 residues. This chain's CDR3 is CASSIGARGGDQPQHF. The CDR3 region has the DNA TGTGCCAGTAGTATAGGGGCTCGGGGAGGGGATCAGCCCCAGCATTTT.

The chain uses TRBV5-6 and TRBJ2-4; 8 bases map to TRBD2. The CDR3 runs to 15 residues. Germline V gene sequence: CDR1 SGHDT, CDR2 YYEEEE. V trimming: 2 bases; J trimming: 6 bases; junction bases outside the gene matches: 7. As DNA, the CDR3 is TGTGCCAGCAGCTTTCGCAGCGGGAGTATAAACATTCAGTACTTC. Residues: CASSFRSGSINIQYF.

This chain uses TRBV27 with TRBJ1-5; 8 positions agree with TRBD1. CDR1 MNHEY and CDR2 SMNVEV come from the germline V gene (reference sequence). The V and J ends lost 5 bases and 4 bases, in that order; junction bases with no gene match: 4. The CDR3 sequence is 14 residues long. The CDR3 region has the DNA TGTGCCAGCAGTCTGGACAGGGTAAATCAGCCCCAGCATTTT. Protein: CASSLDRVNQPQHF.

The rearrangement uses TRBV7-3 and TRBJ2-3, with 16 nucleotides matching TRBD2. The CDR3 is 16 residues long. Germline V gives CDR1 SGHTA, CDR2 FQGTGA. V gave up 5 bases and J gave up 6 bases; unmatched junction bases: 5. The DNA of the CDR3 is TGTGCCAGCAGCGGACCGGGACTAGCGGGAGGGGATACGCAGTATTTT. This translates into CASSGPGLAGGDTQYF.

A few counts support this clone. This rearrangement joins TRBV25-1 to TRBJ2-7; possibly TRBD1 or TRBD2 for D (5 bases each). Trimming cost V 8 bases and J 2 bases, with 16 bases left between them. In germline, CDR1 is MGHDK, CDR2 SYGVNS. The CDR3 sequence is 14 residues long. This chain's CDR3 is CASASGLFPYEQYF. The DNA for the CDR3 is TGTGCCAGCGCCTCGGGGCTGTTCCCCTACGAGCAGTACTTC.

The chain is built from TRBV15 and TRBJ2-7; TRBD2 aligns across 9 bases. Germline V lookup: CDR1 LNHNV, CDR2 YYDKDF (reference sequence). V lost 1 base, J lost 6 bases, and 4 bases stayed unmatched. There are 14 residues in the CDR3. CDR3 loop: CATSRGSGSLEQYF. CDR3 nucleotides: TGTGCCACCAGCAGAGGTAGCGGGAGTCTCGAGCAGTACTTC.

The chain joins TRBV6-1 to TRBJ2-5; TRBD2 aligns across 10 bases. V lost 8 bases to trimming and J lost 7 bases; unmatched junction nucleotides: 13. The CDR3 is made up of 15 amino acids. The germline CDR1 and CDR2 sequences are MNHNS and SASEGT. For the CDR3, the DNA is TGTGCCAGCGGAGTGAGTAGCGGGAGGTCGGGGACCCAGTACTTC. Translated: CASGVSSGRSGTQYF.

This clone has only one observation. This sequence joins TRBV28 and TRBJ2-3; D remains ambiguous. CDR1 and CDR2 from the germline V gene are MDHEN and SYDVKM. Between the trimmed V and J ends, which lost 3 bases and 2 bases, there was a span of 12 bases. The CDR3 has 15 residues. The CDR3 here is CASSLMYRATDTQYF. The CDR3 DNA reads TGTGCCAGCAGTTTGATGTATAGGGCCACAGATACGCAGTATTTT.

The chain is built from TRBV5-1 and TRBJ2-7; D may be TRBD2 (6 bases). Germline V gene lookup returns CDR1 SGHRS and CDR2 YFSETQ. With 2 bases removed from V and 3 bases from J, the gap between germline ends came to 15 bases. The CDR3 is 15 amino acids. The DNA for the CDR3 is TGCGCCAGCAGCTTTCTCGCGGGACCGCGCTACGAGCAGTACTTC. As protein: CASSFLAGPRYEQYF.

This sequence joins TRBV28 and TRBJ1-5, with D tentatively TRBD1 (5 bases). V lost 1 base, J lost 6 bases, and 10 bases lay in between. The CDR3 is 14 residues long. Germline V CDR1 and CDR2: MDHEN, SYDVKM. CDR3 sequence reads: CASSLLGPGQPQHF. For the CDR3, the DNA is TGTGCCAGCAGTTTATTGGGACCAGGTCAGCCCCAGCATTTT.

For this clone: A far larger clone is off by one base, so a read error is likely. The same CDR3 also results from other DNA sequences found in this sample. The chain employs TRBV7-8 and TRBJ2-7, with TRBD2 identical over 11 bases. Germline V gives CDR1 SGHVS, CDR2 FQNEAQ. This CDR3 contains 15 residues. The ends lost 4 bases at V and 4 bases at J; junction bases unmatched: 6. This CDR3 reads CASSSRRLAGYEQYF. CDR3 DNA: TGTGCCAGCAGCTCCCGGAGACTAGCGGGGTACGAGCAGTACTTC.

This sequence joins TRBV19 and TRBJ2-5, with D possibly being TRBD2 (5 bases). CDR3 length: 15 residues. The V and J ends lost 4 bases and 5 bases respectively, with 17 bases between them. CDR1 is LNHDA, CDR2 SQIVND, per germline (reference sequence). CDR3 in amino acids: CASSSFSDLWETQYF. In nucleotides, the CDR3 is TGTGCCAGTAGTAGCTTTAGCGATTTATGGGAGACCCAGTACTTC.

The rearrangement uses TRBV12-2 and TRBJ2-2; the D call of TRBD1 is as the table states it, not checked on the DNA. TRBV12-2 is noted as a pseudogene. This CDR3 region has 16 residues. CDR3 DNA: TGTGCAAGTCGCTTAGCGCGAGCAGGGTCCACCGGGGAGCTGTTTTTT. This codes for CASRLARAGSTGELFF.

V is TRBV10-3 and J is TRBJ2-2; a weak D match, TRBD2 (5 bases). Deletions cut 4 bases from V and 6 bases from J, with 18 bases between. In germline, CDR1 is ENHRY, CDR2 SYGVKD. The CDR3 consists of 16 residues. The CDR3 coding sequence is TGTGCCATCAGTGGCTCCGGGAATCAACCCCCCGGGGAGCTGTTTTTT. As protein: CAISGSGNQPPGELFF.

CDR3 region: CAIKPGLAEETQYF. The CDR3 DNA reads as TGTGCCATCAAACCGGGACTAGCGGAAGAGACCCAGTACTTC. The chain combines TRBV10-3 with TRBJ2-5; 11 bases map to TRBD2. CDR3 length equals 14 residues. Losses at the gene ends were 7 bases for V and 3 bases for J; bases not matched to a gene: 4. Germline lookup yields CDR1 ENHRY and CDR2 SYGVKD.

The chain couples TRBV4-1 to TRBJ1-4, with no clear D. V lost 2 bases, J lost 4 bases, and 8 bases lay in between. The CDR3 covers 14 residues. Germline V gives CDR1 MGHRA, CDR2 YSYEKL. DNA of the CDR3: TGCGCCAGCAGCCAACGCCTTCTTAATGAAAAACTGTTTTTT. Translated: CASSQRLLNEKLFF.

The gene calls are TRBV7-9 and TRBJ2-2; 7 bases line up with TRBD1. After removal of 6 bases from V and 0 bases from J, the junction contained 7 bases not matched to a gene. There are 16 residues in the CDR3. CDR1 is SEHNR, CDR2 FQNEAQ, per germline (reference sequence). Here the CDR3 DNA reads TGTGCCAGCAGACAGGGGCGAGCCTCGAACACCGGGGAGCTGTTTTTT. This codes for CASRQGRASNTGELFF.

This clone was detected once. This chain links TRBV18 with TRBJ1-4; TRBD1 is a possible D gene (5 bases). The CDR3 spans 16 residues. CDR1 and CDR2 from the germline V gene are KGHSH and LQKENI. V lost 3 bases and J 5 bases, leaving 16 bases between the germline ends. The CDR3 reads CASSPSGKGPNEKLFF. CDR3 sequence (DNA): TGTGCCAGCTCACCCTCCGGGAAGGGACCAAATGAAAAACTGTTTTTT.

With respect to this clone: Other DNA sequences in this specimen translate into the identical CDR3. The chain joins TRBV18 to TRBJ2-7; 8 nucleotides agree with TRBD1. V dropped 3 bases and J dropped 3; count of bases not matched to a gene: 1. The V gene's germline CDR1 is KGHSH and CDR2 LQKENI. The CDR3 loop spans 13 amino acids. CDR3: CASSPGQDYEQYF. The CDR3 nucleotides are TGTGCCAGCTCACCGGGACAGGACTACGAGCAGTACTTC.

The chain couples TRBV7-2 to TRBJ2-7; D is unclear. The CDR3 is made up of 13 amino acids. Germline CDR1 and CDR2: SGHTA and FQGNSA. V gave up 1 base and J gave up 1 base, with 5 bases separating them. The CDR3 sequence: CASSLGPSYEQYF. The DNA of the CDR3 is TGTGCCAGCAGCTTAGGGCCTTCCTACGAGCAGTACTTC.

This clone was detected only a few times. Other nucleotide sequences in the sample specify the same CDR3. V is TRBV30 and J is TRBJ1-1, with D unclear. This CDR3 is 12 amino acids long. The germline gives CDR1 GTSNPN, CDR2 SVGIG (reference sequence). V shed 0 bases and J shed 5 bases, with 7 bases lying between them. The CDR3 region has the DNA TGTGCCTGGAGTGTCCGCGGGACTGAAGCTTTCTTT. Encoded protein: CAWSVRGTEAFF.

This clone has just a few counts. J is TRBJ1-5 and V is TRBV19; 8 positions match TRBD1. V shed 5 bases and J 6 bases; nucleotides not matched to a gene: 12. The CDR3 is 16 residues long. In germline, CDR1 is LNHDA, CDR2 SQIVND (reference sequence). This chain's CDR3 is CASSPSDRAKGQPQHF. Written as DNA, the CDR3 is TGTGCCAGTAGTCCCTCGGACAGGGCGAAGGGTCAGCCCCAGCATTTT.

This clone was seen just once. This sequence joins TRBV29-1 and TRBJ2-7; no clear D gene. CDR1 is SQVTM and CDR2 is ANQGSEA in the germline V gene. The V gene lost 5 bases and the J gene lost 0 bases, with 5 bases spanning the gap. This CDR3 spans 11 amino acids. CDR3 protein: CSVSFSYEQYF. CDR3 coding DNA: TGCAGCGTTTCTTTCTCCTACGAGCAGTACTTC.

This clone was counted between two and nine times. The V and J genes are TRBV7-3 and TRBJ2-3, with TRBD2 matching over 7 bases. V was clipped by 5 bases and J by 6 bases; unmatched bases: 8. The germline V gene has CDR1 SGHTA and CDR2 FQGTGA. The CDR3 is 14 amino acids. CDR3 in DNA: TGTGCCAGCAGCAGCCTAGCGGCCCTGGATACGCAGTATTTT. It specifies CASSSLAALDTQYF.